One sample yielded the 30 T cell receptor beta chains listed below, sequenced in a study of blood T cell repertoires in COVID-19. Measured with immunoSEQ multiplex PCR; TCRdb has only the in-frame clones, and not every one. The sample records 150,000 to 200,000 clones, around 93% being singletons. Sequencing used peripheral blood. These receptors were taken from a woman in her fifties or sixties with acute or convalescent COVID-19.

The CDR3 nucleotides read TGTGCCAGCAGACGCCCCGGGACAGGGGGCACCATATATTTT. Its protein is CASRRPGTGGTIYF. The chain uses TRBV28 and TRBJ1-3; 11 nucleotides agree with TRBD1. The CDR3 runs 14 residues. CDR1 and CDR2 from the germline V gene are MDHEN and SYDVKM. Trimming took 6 bases from V and 9 from J; bases not matched to a gene: 7.

In regard to this clone: Being one base from a much bigger clone, this may be a read error. The chain joins TRBV9 to TRBJ1-6, with D possibly TRBD1 on 5 matching bases. There are 13 residues in the CDR3. Trimming removed 4 bases at V and 6 bases at J, with 8 bases between. CDR1 SGDLS and CDR2 YYNGEE come from the germline V gene. CDR3 region: CASSPGGNSPLHF. The CDR3 DNA reads TGTGCCAGCAGCCCCGGGGGTAATTCACCCCTCCACTTT.

V usage is TRBV6-1 and J usage is TRBJ2-7; D may be TRBD2 (5 bases). Deletions cut 1 base from V and 2 bases from J, with 9 bases between. Germline CDR1 and CDR2: MNHNS and SASEGT. The CDR3 spans 14 residues. CDR3 loop: CASSEGTLAYEQYF. DNA of the CDR3: TGTGCCAGCAGTGAAGGGACTTTAGCCTACGAGCAGTACTTC.

The chain couples TRBV19 to TRBJ1-5; D is unresolved. Per germline, CDR1 LNHDA and CDR2 SQIVND (reference sequence). CDR3 size: 16 residues. Trimming took off 4 bases at V and 1 base at J, with 14 bases between the two ends. DNA of the CDR3: TGTGCCAGTAGTAAGGAGGGAGAAAGAAGCAATCAGCCCCAGCATTTT. It codes for CASSKEGERSNQPQHF.

This sequence joins TRBV2 and TRBJ1-6; 7 bases fit TRBD1. Germline CDR1 SNHLY, CDR2 FYNNEI. This CDR3 is 15 amino acids long. The J segment lost 7 bases and the V segment lost 3 bases, leaving 6 bases of the junction unmatched. The DNA of the CDR3 is TGTGCCAGCAGTGAGGGCAGGGGGAAGAATTCACCCCTCCACTTT. Translation gives CASSEGRGKNSPLHF. The entire variable domain, with the rest obtained from reference TRBV2 and TRBJ1-6, is as follows: EPEVTQTPSHQVTQMGQEVILRCVPISNHLYFYWYRQILGQKVEFLVSFYNNEISEKSEIFDDQFSVERPDGSNFTLKIRSTKLEDSAMYFCASSEGRGKNSPLHFGNGTRLTVT.

The chain couples TRBV6-2 or TRBV6-3 to TRBJ2-3, with 7 nucleotides matching TRBD2. The CDR3 is 13 residues long. From germline, CDR1 is MNHEY and CDR2 SVGEGT. V was pared by 6 bases and J by 6 bases, with 6 bases of the junction left unmatched. The CDR3 nucleotides read TGTGCCAGCAGCTCCGGGGGGTCGGATACGCAGTATTTT. This encodes CASSSGGSDTQYF.

The J gene is TRBJ2-3, the V gene TRBV5-1, with D perhaps TRBD1 (6 bases). This CDR3 spans 16 amino acids. The germline gives CDR1 SGHRS, CDR2 YFSETQ. V shed 7 bases and J shed 1 base, with 19 bases lying between them. CDR3 nucleotide sequence: TGCGCCAGCCGGGACACCGTAGGGGTCGGCACAGATACGCAGTATTTT. Residues: CASRDTVGVGTDTQYF. Supplemented by reference TRBV5-1 and TRBJ2-3, the full variable domain reads KAGVTQTPRYLIKTRGQQVTLSCSPISGHRSVSWYQQTPGQGLQFLFEYFSETQRNKGNFPGRFSGRQFSNSRSEMNVSTLELGDSALYLCASRDTVGVGTDTQYFGPGTRLTVL.

This rearrangement joins TRBV9 to TRBJ1-5, with a possible D match to TRBD1 (6 bases). Trimming cost V 4 bases and J 1 base, with 9 bases left between them. This CDR3 is 14 amino acids long. Germline CDR1 SGDLS, CDR2 YYNGEE. In nucleotides, the CDR3 is TGTGCCAGCAGCTCCACAGGGAGCAATCAGCCCCAGCATTTT. The encoded protein is CASSSTGSNQPQHF.

This clone was counted only a few times. The J gene is TRBJ2-3, the V gene TRBV7-2, with D maybe TRBD2 (6 bases). V gave up 4 bases and J gave up 3 bases, with 11 bases separating them. In germline, CDR1 is SGHTA, CDR2 FQGNSA. The CDR3 covers 14 residues. CDR3 amino acids: CASSSWGETDTQYF. CDR3 coding DNA: TGTGCCAGCAGCTCCTGGGGGGAAACAGATACGCAGTATTTT.

This clone was seen a few times. This rearrangement joins TRBV21-1 to TRBJ1-4; no DNA check was done on the table's D call, TRBD1. TRBV21-1 constitutes a pseudogene. The CDR3 length is 15 residues. The CDR3 bases are TGTGCCAGCAGCGAACAACAGGGCGGAGGAGAAAAACTGTTTTTT. It codes for CASSEQQGGGEKLFF.

As DNA, the CDR3 is TGTGCCAGCAGTTTCCGGGACAGGGCGAACGAGCAGTACTTC. Its protein is CASSFRDRANEQYF. The rearrangement uses TRBV2 and TRBJ2-7; TRBD1 aligns across 9 bases. Trimming removed 5 bases from V and 5 bases from J; junction bases left unmatched: 7. The CDR3 sequence is 14 residues long. Germline CDR1 SNHLY, CDR2 FYNNEI. Together with reference TRBV2 and TRBJ2-7, the CDR3 gives the full variable domain: EPEVTQTPSHQVTQMGQEVILRCVPISNHLYFYWYRQILGQKVEFLVSFYNNEISEKSEIFDDQFSVERPDGSNFTLKIRSTKLEDSAMYFCASSFRDRANEQYFGPGTRLTVT.

The V and J genes are TRBV7-2 and TRBJ2-1, with 7 bases fitting TRBD2. The CDR3 consists of 17 residues. CDR1 SGHTA and CDR2 FQGNSA come from the germline V gene. Trimming removed 2 bases from V and 3 bases from J; junction bases left unmatched: 10. The CDR3 region is CASSLYDGTKVYNEQFF. The CDR3, as DNA: TGTGCCAGCAGCTTATATGACGGGACTAAAGTCTACAATGAGCAGTTCTTC.

This clone was seen a single time. V is TRBV5-8 and J is TRBJ1-1, with D tentatively TRBD1 (6 bases). CDR1 and CDR2 (germline): SGHTS, YDEGEE. V gave up 7 bases and J gave up 1 base, with 20 bases separating them. The CDR3 runs to 16 residues. CDR3 nucleotide sequence: TGTGCCAGCCTAACCAGGGTTCTACAGGGGAACACTGAAGCTTTCTTT. Its protein is CASLTRVLQGNTEAFF.

This clone was detected once. The CDR3 nucleotides read TGTGCCAGCAGTTACGGAGCCCTCACAGATACGCAGTATTTT. Translated: CASSYGALTDTQYF. This sequence joins TRBV6-5 and TRBJ2-3; D remains ambiguous. In germline, CDR1 is MNHEY, CDR2 SVGAGI. V lost 2 bases and J 2 bases, leaving 8 bases between the germline ends. CDR3 size: 14 residues.

As concerns this clone: The identical CDR3 is also encoded by other nucleotide sequences in the sample. CDR3 sequence: CAWSVRVQETQYF. CDR3 coding DNA: TGTGCCTGGAGTGTACGAGTACAAGAGACCCAGTACTTC. The chain has TRBV30 and TRBJ2-5, with D unresolved. Trimming removed 0 bases at V and 2 bases at J, with 7 bases between. CDR3 length equals 13 residues. CDR1 is GTSNPN and CDR2 is SVGIG in the germline V gene (reference sequence).

The chain joins TRBV19 to TRBJ2-1, with D perhaps matching TRBD1 (6 bases). The ends were cut back, 4 bases at V and 4 bases at J, with 11 bases in the middle. This CDR3 comprises 14 residues. The germline V gene encodes CDR1 LNHDA and CDR2 SQIVND (reference sequence). CDR3 protein: CASSTGGQYNEQFF. The CDR3 DNA follows: TGTGCCAGTAGTACTGGGGGCCAATACAATGAGCAGTTCTTC.

The rearrangement links TRBV29-1 to TRBJ2-5; D remains unclear. Germline V gives CDR1 SQVTM, CDR2 ANQGSEA. V gave up 0 bases and J gave up 5 bases, with 7 bases separating them. The CDR3 is made up of 12 amino acids. The CDR3 reads CSVEEAFETQYF. DNA of the CDR3: TGCAGCGTTGAAGAGGCCTTTGAGACCCAGTACTTC.

The CDR3 DNA reads TGTGCCAGTAGTATTCCGGGGGGGAGAGGCTATGGCTACACCTTC. This gives the protein CASSIPGGRGYGYTF. The chain combines TRBV19 with TRBJ1-2, with TRBD1 as a possible D gene (5 bases). Per the germline V gene, CDR1 is LNHDA and CDR2 is SQIVND (reference sequence). The CDR3 covers 15 residues. The ends were cut back, 3 bases at V and 4 bases at J, with 15 bases in the middle.

The chain employs TRBV28 and TRBJ1-5; D not certain. Germline lookup yields CDR1 MDHEN and CDR2 SYDVKM. The V end was cut by 10 bases, the J end by 4 bases, with 17 bases between. The CDR3 totals 14 residues. The CDR3 is CATSGSFWNQPQHF. Written as DNA, the CDR3 is TGTGCCACCTCGGGGAGCTTTTGGAATCAGCCCCAGCATTTT. Full variable domain (outside the CDR3, taken from reference TRBV28 and TRBJ1-5): DVKVTQSSRYLVKRTGEKVFLECVQDMDHENMFWYRQDPGLGLRLIYFSYDVKMKEKGDIPEGYSVSREKKERFSLILESASTNQTSMYLCATSGSFWNQPQHFGDGTRLSIL.

The chain has TRBV7-6 and TRBJ2-1; the match to TRBD1 covers 9 bases. The V segment lost 3 bases and the J segment 1 base; nucleotides outside the gene matches: 7. This CDR3 region has 17 residues. The germline gives CDR1 SGHVS, CDR2 FNYEAQ. This chain's CDR3 is CASSFSPGQGSYNEQFF. The DNA for the CDR3 is TGTGCCAGCAGCTTTTCTCCGGGACAGGGTTCCTACAATGAGCAGTTCTTC.

This sequence joins TRBV2 and TRBJ1-1; the match to TRBD1 covers 7 bases. Germline CDR1 SNHLY, CDR2 FYNNEI. V shed 7 bases and J 1 base; nucleotides not matched to a gene: 6. The CDR3 length is 14 residues. CDR3 in DNA: TGTGCCAGCAAAACGGGACAGACGAACACTGAAGCTTTCTTT. Translation: CASKTGQTNTEAFF. The whole variable domain, filled in from reference TRBV2 and TRBJ1-1, reads EPEVTQTPSHQVTQMGQEVILRCVPISNHLYFYWYRQILGQKVEFLVSFYNNEISEKSEIFDDQFSVERPDGSNFTLKIRSTKLEDSAMYFCASKTGQTNTEAFFGQGTRLTVV.

CDR3 DNA: TGTGCCAGCTCACCACTCCTACAGGGTAAAGAGCAGTTCTTC. Translation: CASSPLLQGKEQFF. The chain links TRBV18 to TRBJ2-1, with D perhaps matching TRBD1 (6 bases). Trimming stripped 1 base from V and 10 bases from J, with 14 bases between. This CDR3 is built from 14 residues. Germline lookup yields CDR1 KGHSH and CDR2 LQKENI. The variable domain in full, with the rest retrieved from reference TRBV18 and TRBJ2-1, is NAGVMQNPRHLVRRRGQEARLRCSPMKGHSHVYWYRQLPEEGLKFMVYLQKENIIDESGMPKERFSAEFPKEGPSILRIQQVVRGDSAAYFCASSPLLQGKEQFFGPGTRLTVL.

This clone has a single count. The V gene is TRBV7-2, the J gene TRBJ1-4; the D gene is possibly TRBD1 (5 bases). The CDR3 runs to 14 residues. Trimming stripped 0 bases from V and 6 bases from J, with 8 bases between. Germline V lookup: CDR1 SGHTA, CDR2 FQGNSA. The CDR3 nucleotides are TGTGCCAGCAGCTTAGCGGGGGGGGATGAAAAACTGTTTTTT. It specifies CASSLAGGDEKLFF. Together with reference TRBV7-2 and TRBJ1-4, the CDR3 gives the full variable domain: GAGVSQSPSNKVTEKGKDVELRCDPISGHTALYWYRQSLGQGLEFLIYFQGNSAPDKSGLPSDRFSAERTGGSVSTLTIQRTQQEDSAVYLCASSLAGGDEKLFFGSGTQLSVL.

The chain employs TRBV2 and TRBJ2-2, with 13 nucleotides matching TRBD2. Germline CDR1 reads SNHLY; CDR2 reads FYNNEI. V trimming: 6 bases; J trimming: 4 bases; junction bases outside the gene matches: 2. The CDR3 has 15 amino acids. The CDR3 region has the DNA TGTGCCAGCAGGGGACTAGCGGGACCCACCGGGGAGCTGTTTTTT. It is translated as CASRGLAGPTGELFF.

The CDR3: CASRDGSVGDTIYF. DNA of the CDR3: TGTGCCAGCAGGGACGGCTCAGTAGGGGACACCATATATTTT. This chain uses TRBV6-5 with TRBJ1-3; tentative D call: TRBD1 (5 bases). V lost 6 bases, J lost 8 bases, and 17 bases lay in between. Per the germline V gene, CDR1 is MNHEY and CDR2 is SVGAGI. The CDR3 has 14 amino acids.

The count of this clone is one. V is TRBV10-2 and J is TRBJ2-1; 15 nucleotides agree with TRBD2. The germline V gene has CDR1 WSHSY and CDR2 SAAADI. The V segment lost 3 bases and the J segment 0 bases; nucleotides outside the gene matches: 12. The CDR3 runs 21 residues. CDR3 bases: TGCGCCAGCAGTGATAAGATACCCGGACTAGCGGGGGGGTCCTCCTACAATGAGCAGTTCTTC. Residues: CASSDKIPGLAGGSSYNEQFF.

The chain employs TRBV6-5 and TRBJ1-6; 7 bases are a match to TRBD1. This CDR3 spans 15 amino acids. V lost 5 bases, J lost 8 bases, and 9 bases stayed unmatched. Per germline, CDR1 MNHEY and CDR2 SVGAGI. The CDR3, as DNA: TGTGCCAGCAGTCTACAGGGGATTGAGGATTCACCCCTCCACTTT. This encodes CASSLQGIEDSPLHF.

This rearrangement joins TRBV19 to TRBJ2-5, with D unresolved. CDR1 is LNHDA, CDR2 SQIVND, per germline (reference sequence). The CDR3 runs to 13 residues. V lost 3 bases and J lost 2, with 7 bases in between. DNA for the CDR3: TGTGCCAGTAGTATCAGTAATCAAGAGACCCAGTACTTC. This sequence encodes CASSISNQETQYF. Together with reference TRBV19 and TRBJ2-5, the CDR3 gives the full variable domain: DGGITQSPKYLFRKEGQNVTLSCEQNLNHDAMYWYRQDPGQGLRLIYYSQIVNDFQKGDIAEGYSVSREKKESFPLTVTSAQKNPTAFYLCASSISNQETQYFGPGTRLLVL.

This clone was recorded only once. The V gene is TRBV7-9, the J gene TRBJ2-2; 7 positions match TRBD1. The CDR3 totals 13 residues. The trim removed 5 bases at V and 6 bases at J, leaving 3 bases unmatched. Germline V CDR1 and CDR2: SEHNR, FQNEAQ (reference sequence). CDR3 sequence: CASSTTGAGELFF. Here the CDR3 DNA reads TGTGCCAGCAGCACCACAGGGGCCGGGGAGCTGTTTTTT.

The chain joins TRBV7-9 to TRBJ1-2; D perhaps matches TRBD1 (6 bases). Germline V CDR1 and CDR2: SEHNR, FQNEAQ (reference sequence). Trimming shortened V by 5 bases and J by 4 bases, and 14 bases separated the two germline ends. This CDR3 contains 14 residues. The CDR3 reads CASSQDSSGYGYTF. The CDR3, as DNA: TGTGCCAGCAGCCAGGACAGCTCCGGCTATGGCTACACCTTC.